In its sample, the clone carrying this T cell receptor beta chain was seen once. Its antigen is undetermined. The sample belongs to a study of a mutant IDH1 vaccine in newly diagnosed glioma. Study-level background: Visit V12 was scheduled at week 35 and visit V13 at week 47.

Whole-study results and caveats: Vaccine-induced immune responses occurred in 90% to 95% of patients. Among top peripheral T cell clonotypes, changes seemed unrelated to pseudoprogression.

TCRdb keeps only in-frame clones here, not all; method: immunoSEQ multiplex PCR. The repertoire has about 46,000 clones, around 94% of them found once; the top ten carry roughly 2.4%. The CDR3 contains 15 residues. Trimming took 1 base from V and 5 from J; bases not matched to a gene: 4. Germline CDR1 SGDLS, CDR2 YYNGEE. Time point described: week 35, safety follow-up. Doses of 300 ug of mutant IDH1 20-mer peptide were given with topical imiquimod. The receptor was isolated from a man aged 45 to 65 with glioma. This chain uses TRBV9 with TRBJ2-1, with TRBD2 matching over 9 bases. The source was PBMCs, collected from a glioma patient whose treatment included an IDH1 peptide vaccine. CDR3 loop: CASSVLAGYDNEQFF. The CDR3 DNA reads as TGTGCCAGCAGCGTACTAGCGGGATATGACAATGAGCAGTTCTTC.